These T cell receptor beta chains were read from a single sample in a study of T cells expressing NK-cell markers. TCRdb reprocessed the 5' RACE reads and stores each CDR3 protein as one record, lacking DNA. The sample spans some 300,000 distinct CDR3 sequences; the ten largest clones claim 0.39%. Sequenced: blood T cells: a sorted CD56 or NKG2C T cell subset, CD4+ or CD8+ T cells, or bulk PBMC T cells (not recorded which). The receptors here all came from a man aged 18 to 30 in good health. CDR3s include the opening cysteine and the closing phenylalanine or tryptophan.

>TRBJ2-3|TRBV20-1
CSASPLTSRTDTQYF
>TRBJ2-7|TRBV7-9
CASRLNGTSGYEQYF
>TRBJ2-1|TRBV3-1
CASSQLGGSSYNEQFF
>TRBJ1-4|TRBV20-1
CSLTKDRNEKLFF
>TRBJ2-1|TRBV12-3/TRBV12-4
CASSLRRGSSYNEQFF
>TRBJ2-3|TRBV19
CASSTSTSTDTQYF
>TRBJ2-6|TRBV20-1
CSAPRGGSSGANVLTF
>TRBJ1-4|TRBV12-3/TRBV12-4
CASRSDRGSGEKLFF
>TRBJ2-1|TRBV10-2
CASNTRGKGVSNEQFF
>TRBJ2-5|TRBV2
CASSTTSGRELHHGETQYF
>TRBJ2-1|TRBV7-2
CASSPLSGYNEQFF
>TRBJ2-3|TRBV11-2
CASESGNKNTQYF
>TRBJ2-1|TRBV2
CATRTSGMYNEQFF
>TRBJ2-3|TRBV12-3/TRBV12-4
CASSKTTGLSSTDTQYF
>TRBJ2-3|TRBV20-1
CSAAKREFSTDTQYF
>TRBJ2-2|TRBV5-1
CASSSTWRRQGASGELFF
>TRBJ2-3|TRBV12-3/TRBV12-4
CASSLGRTQYF
>TRBJ2-1|TRBV4-3
CASSQESPLAGAHNEQFF
>TRBJ1-1|TRBV5-4
CASSTPGTGIEAFF
>TRBJ2-6|TRBV6-5
CASSYQPGETGGANVLTF
>TRBJ2-1|TRBV29-1
CSVERTLPQFF
>TRBJ1-1|TRBV12-3/TRBV12-4
CASSFRRGRGTEAFF